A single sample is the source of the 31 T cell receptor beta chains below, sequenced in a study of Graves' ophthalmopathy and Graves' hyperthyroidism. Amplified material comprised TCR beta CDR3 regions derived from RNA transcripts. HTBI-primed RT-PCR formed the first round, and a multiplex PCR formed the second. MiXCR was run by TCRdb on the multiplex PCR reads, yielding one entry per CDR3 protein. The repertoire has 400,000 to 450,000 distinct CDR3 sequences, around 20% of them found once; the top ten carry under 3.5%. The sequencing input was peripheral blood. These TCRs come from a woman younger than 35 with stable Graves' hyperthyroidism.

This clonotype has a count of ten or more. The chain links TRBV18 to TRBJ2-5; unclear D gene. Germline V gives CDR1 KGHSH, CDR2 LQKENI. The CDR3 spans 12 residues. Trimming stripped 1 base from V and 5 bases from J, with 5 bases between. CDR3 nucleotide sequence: TGTGCCAGCTCACCACAGTATGAGACCCAGTACTTC. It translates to CASSPQYETQYF. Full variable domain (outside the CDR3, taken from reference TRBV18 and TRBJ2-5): NAGVMQNPRHLVRRRGQEARLRCSPMKGHSHVYWYRQLPEEGLKFMVYLQKENIIDESGMPKERFSAEFPKEGPSILRIQQVVRGDSAAYFCASSPQYETQYFGPGTRLLVL.

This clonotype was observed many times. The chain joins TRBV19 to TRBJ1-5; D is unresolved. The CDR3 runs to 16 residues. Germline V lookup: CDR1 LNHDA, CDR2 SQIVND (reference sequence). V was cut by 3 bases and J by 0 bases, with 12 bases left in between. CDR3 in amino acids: CASSIRRVYSNQPQHF. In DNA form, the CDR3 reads TGTGCCAGTAGTATTCGACGGGTTTATAGCAATCAGCCCCAGCATTTT.

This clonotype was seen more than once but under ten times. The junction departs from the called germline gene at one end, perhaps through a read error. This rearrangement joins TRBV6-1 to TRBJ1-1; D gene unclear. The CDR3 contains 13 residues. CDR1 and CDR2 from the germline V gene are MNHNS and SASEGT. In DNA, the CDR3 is TGTGCCAGCAGAACAATAGTGAACACTGATGCTTTCTTT. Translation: CASRTIVNTDAFF.

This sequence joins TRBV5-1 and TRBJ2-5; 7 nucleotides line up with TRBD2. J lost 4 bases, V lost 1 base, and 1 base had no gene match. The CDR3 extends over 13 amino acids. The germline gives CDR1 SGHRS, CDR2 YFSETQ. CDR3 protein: CASSLSGAETQYF. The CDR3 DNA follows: TGCGCCAGCAGCTTGAGCGGGGCAGAGACCCAGTACTTC.

CDR3 DNA sequence: TGTGCCAGCAGCTTATTAGCGGAGGAAGAGACCCAGTACTTC. It yields the protein CASSLLAEEETQYF. The chain recombines TRBV11-1 with TRBJ2-5, with D perhaps matching TRBD2 (6 bases). Trimming left V 2 bases short and J 3 bases short, with 10 bases between. Germline V gene lookup returns CDR1 SGHAT and CDR2 FQDESV (reference sequence). There are 14 residues in the CDR3.

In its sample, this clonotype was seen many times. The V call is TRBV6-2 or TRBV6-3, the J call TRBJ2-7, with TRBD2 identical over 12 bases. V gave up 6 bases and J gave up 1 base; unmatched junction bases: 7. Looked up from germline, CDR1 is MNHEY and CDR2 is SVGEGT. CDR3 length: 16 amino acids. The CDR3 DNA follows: TGTGCCAGCAGACCTAGCGGGAGGGCCCAATCCTACGAGCAGTACTTC. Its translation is CASRPSGRAQSYEQYF.

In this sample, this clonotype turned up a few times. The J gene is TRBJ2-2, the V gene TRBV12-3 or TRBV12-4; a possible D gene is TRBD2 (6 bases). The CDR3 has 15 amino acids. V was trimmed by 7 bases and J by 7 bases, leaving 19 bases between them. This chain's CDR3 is CASTLGRGRGGELFF. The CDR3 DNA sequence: TGTGCCAGCACCCTAGGGCGGGGAAGGGGCGGGGAGCTGTTTTTT.

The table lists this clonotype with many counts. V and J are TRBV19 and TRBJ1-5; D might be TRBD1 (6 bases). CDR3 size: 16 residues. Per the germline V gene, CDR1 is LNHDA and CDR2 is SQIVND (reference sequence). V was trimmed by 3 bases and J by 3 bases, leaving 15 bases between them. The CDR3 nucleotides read TGTGCCAGTAGTATTCGCAGTGGACAGACCAATCAGCCCCAGCATTTT. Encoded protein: CASSIRSGQTNQPQHF.

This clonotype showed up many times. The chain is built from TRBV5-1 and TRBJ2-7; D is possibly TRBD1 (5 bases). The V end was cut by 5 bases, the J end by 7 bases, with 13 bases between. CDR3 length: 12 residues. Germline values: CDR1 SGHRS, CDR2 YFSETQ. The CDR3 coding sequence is TGCGCCAGCAGTTTAGGACATTTAGAGCAGTACTTC. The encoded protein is CASSLGHLEQYF.

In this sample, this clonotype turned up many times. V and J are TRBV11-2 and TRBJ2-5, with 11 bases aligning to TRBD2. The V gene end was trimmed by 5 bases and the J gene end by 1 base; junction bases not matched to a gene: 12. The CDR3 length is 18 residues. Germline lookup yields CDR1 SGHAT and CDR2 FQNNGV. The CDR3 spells CASSIGLAGYPPQETQYF. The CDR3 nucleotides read TGTGCCAGCAGCATCGGACTAGCGGGCTACCCGCCCCAAGAGACCCAGTACTTC.

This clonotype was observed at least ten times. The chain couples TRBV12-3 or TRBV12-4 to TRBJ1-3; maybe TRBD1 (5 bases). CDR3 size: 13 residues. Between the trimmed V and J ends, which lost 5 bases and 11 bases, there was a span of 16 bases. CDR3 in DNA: TGTGCCAGCAGTGAACGGGACTTACACGCCATATATTTT. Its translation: CASSERDLHAIYF.

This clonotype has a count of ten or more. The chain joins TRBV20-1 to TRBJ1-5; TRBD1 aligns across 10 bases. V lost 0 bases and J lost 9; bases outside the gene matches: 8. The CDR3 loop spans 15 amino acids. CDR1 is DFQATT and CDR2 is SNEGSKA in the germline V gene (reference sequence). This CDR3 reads CSARDPGQGFRPQHF. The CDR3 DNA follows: TGCAGTGCTAGAGATCCGGGACAGGGGTTCAGGCCCCAGCATTTT.

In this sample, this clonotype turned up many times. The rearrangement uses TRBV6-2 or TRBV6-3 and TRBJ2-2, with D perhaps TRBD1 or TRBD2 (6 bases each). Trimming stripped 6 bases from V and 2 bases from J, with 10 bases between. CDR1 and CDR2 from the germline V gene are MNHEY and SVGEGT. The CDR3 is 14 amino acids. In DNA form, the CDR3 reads TGTGCCAGCAGGGGGGCGGGAAACACCGGGGAGCTGTTTTTT. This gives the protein CASRGAGNTGELFF.

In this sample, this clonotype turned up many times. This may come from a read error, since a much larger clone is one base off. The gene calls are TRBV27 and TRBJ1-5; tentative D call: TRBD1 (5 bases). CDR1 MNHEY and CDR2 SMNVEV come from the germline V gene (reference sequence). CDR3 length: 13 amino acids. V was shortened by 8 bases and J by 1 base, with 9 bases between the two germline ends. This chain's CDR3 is CASGRDSNQPQHF. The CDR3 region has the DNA TGTGCCAGCGGCCGGGACAGCAATCAGCCCCAGCATTTT.

Here the CDR3 reads CASTQPTGHTEAFF. CDR3 in DNA: TGTGCCAGCACCCAACCTACAGGGCACACTGAAGCTTTCTTT. This chain uses TRBV6-2 or TRBV6-3 with TRBJ1-1, with D possibly TRBD1 on 6 matching bases. This CDR3 is built from 14 residues. CDR1 MNHEY and CDR2 SVGEGT come from the germline V gene. Trimming took 7 bases from V and 3 from J, leaving 15 bases between them.

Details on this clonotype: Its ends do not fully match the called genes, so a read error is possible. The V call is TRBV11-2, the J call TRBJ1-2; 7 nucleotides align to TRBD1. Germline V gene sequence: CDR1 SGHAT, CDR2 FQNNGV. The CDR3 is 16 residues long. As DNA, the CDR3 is TGTGTCAGCAGCTCAATAGAGGGGACAGCCAACTATGGCTACACCTTC. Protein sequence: CVSSSIEGTANYGYTF.

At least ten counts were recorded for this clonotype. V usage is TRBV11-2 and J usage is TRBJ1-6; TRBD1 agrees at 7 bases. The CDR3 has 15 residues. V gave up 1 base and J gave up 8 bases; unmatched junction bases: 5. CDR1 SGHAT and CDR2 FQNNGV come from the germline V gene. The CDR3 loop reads CASSLAGGRDSPLHF. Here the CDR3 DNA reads TGTGCCAGCAGCTTAGCAGGGGGGAGGGATTCACCCCTCCACTTT. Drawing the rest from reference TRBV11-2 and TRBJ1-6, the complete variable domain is EAGVAQSPRYKIIEKRQSVAFWCNPISGHATLYWYQQILGQGPKLLIQFQNNGVVDDSQLPKDRFSAERLKGVDSTLKIQPAKLEDSAVYLCASSLAGGRDSPLHFGNGTRLTVT.

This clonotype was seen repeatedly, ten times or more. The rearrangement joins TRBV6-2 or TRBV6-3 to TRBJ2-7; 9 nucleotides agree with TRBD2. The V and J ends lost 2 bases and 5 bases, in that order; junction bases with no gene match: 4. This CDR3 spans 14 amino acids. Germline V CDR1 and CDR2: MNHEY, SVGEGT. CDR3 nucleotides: TGTGCCAGCAGTTACGCCAGCGGGAGGCACGAGCAGTACTTC. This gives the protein CASSYASGRHEQYF.

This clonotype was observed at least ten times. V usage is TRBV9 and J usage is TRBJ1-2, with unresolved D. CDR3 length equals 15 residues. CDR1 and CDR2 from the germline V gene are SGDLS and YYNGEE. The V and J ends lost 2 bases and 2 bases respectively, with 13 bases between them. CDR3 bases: TGTGCCAGCAGCGTCAGCGCAGGAGAAAACTATGGCTACACCTTC. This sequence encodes CASSVSAGENYGYTF. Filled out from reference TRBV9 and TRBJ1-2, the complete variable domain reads DSGVTQTPKHLITATGQRVTLRCSPRSGDLSVYWYQQSLDQGLQFLIQYYNGEERAKGNILERFSAQQFPDLHSELNLSSLELGDSALYFCASSVSAGENYGYTFGSGTRLTVV.

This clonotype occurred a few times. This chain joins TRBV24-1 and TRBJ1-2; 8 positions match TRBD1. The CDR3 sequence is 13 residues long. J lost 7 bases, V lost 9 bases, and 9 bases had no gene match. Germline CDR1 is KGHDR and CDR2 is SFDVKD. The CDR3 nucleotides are TGTGCCACCTGGTCCGGGACAGGAACTGGCTACACCTTC. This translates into CATWSGTGTGYTF.

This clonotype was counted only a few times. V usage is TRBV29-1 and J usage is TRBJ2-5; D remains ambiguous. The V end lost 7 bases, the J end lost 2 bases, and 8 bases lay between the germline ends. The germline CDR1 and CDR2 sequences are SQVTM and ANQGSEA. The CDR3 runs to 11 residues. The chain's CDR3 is CSGNRQETQYF. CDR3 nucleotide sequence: TGCAGCGGCAATAGGCAAGAGACCCAGTACTTC.

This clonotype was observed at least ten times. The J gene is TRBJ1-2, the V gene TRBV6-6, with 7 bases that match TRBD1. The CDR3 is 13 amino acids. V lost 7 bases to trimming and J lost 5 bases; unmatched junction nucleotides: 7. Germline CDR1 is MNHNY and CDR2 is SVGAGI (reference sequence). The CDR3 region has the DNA TGTGCCAGCACCAAGGGCAGGGGGTATGGCTACACCTTC. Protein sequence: CASTKGRGYGYTF.

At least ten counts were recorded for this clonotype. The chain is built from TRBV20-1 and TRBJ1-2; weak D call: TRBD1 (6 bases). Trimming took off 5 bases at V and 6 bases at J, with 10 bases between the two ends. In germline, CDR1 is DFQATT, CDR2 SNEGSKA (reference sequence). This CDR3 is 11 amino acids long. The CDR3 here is CSAQQGDGYTF. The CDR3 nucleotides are TGCAGTGCTCAACAGGGCGATGGCTACACCTTC.

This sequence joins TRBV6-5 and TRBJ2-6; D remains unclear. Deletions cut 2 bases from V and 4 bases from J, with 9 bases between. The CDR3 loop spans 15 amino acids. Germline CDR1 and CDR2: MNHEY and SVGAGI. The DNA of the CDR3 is TGTGCCAGCAGTTACAGGGTTGGAGGGGCCAACGTCCTGACTTTC. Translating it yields CASSYRVGGANVLTF.

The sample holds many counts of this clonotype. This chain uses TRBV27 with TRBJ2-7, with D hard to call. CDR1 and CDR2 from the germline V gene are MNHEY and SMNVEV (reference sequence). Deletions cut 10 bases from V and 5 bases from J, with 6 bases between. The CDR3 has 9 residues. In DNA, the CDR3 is TGTGCCACCCGGGACGAGCAGTACTTC. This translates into CATRDEQYF.

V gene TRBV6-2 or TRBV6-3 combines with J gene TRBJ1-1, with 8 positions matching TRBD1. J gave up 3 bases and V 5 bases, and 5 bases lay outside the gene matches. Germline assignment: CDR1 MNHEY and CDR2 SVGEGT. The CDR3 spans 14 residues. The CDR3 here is CASSHMDRDTEAFF. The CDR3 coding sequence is TGTGCCAGCAGTCATATGGACAGGGACACTGAAGCTTTCTTT.

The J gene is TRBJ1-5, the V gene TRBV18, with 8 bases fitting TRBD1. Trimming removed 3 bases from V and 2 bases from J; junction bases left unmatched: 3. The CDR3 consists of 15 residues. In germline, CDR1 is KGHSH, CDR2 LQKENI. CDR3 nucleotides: TGTGCCAGCTCACCGGACAGGGATGGCAATCAGCCCCAGCATTTT. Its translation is CASSPDRDGNQPQHF.

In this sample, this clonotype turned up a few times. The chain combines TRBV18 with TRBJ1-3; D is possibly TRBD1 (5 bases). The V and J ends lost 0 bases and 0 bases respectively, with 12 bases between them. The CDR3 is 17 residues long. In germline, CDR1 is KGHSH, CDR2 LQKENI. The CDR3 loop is CASSPPTDTLSGNTIYF. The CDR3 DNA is TGTGCCAGCTCACCACCGACAGATACTCTCTCTGGAAACACCATATATTTT.

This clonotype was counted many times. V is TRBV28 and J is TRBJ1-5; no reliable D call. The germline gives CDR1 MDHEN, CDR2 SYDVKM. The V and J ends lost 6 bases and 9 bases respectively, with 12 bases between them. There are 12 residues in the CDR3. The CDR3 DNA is TGTGCCAGCAGCTCGTCGGCCTTGCCCCAGCATTTT. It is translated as CASSSSALPQHF.

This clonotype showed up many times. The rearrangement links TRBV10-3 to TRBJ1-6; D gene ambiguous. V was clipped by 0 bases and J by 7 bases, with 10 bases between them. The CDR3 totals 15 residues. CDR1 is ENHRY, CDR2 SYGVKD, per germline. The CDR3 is CAISESGGWNSPLHF. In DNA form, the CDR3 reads TGTGCCATCAGTGAGTCTGGTGGATGGAATTCACCCCTCCACTTT.

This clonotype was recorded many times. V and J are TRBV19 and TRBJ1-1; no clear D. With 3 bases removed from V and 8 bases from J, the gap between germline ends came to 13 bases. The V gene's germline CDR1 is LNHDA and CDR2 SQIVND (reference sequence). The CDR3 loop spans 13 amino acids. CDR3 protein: CASSITREEEAFF. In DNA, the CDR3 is TGTGCCAGTAGTATCACGAGAGAAGAGGAAGCTTTCTTT.